Listed below are T cell receptor beta chains from one sample, sequenced in a study of blood T cell repertoires in COVID-19. Profiling relied on immunoSEQ multiplex PCR, and the TCRdb table lists in-frame clones only, not all of them. Here the sample spans roughly 200,000 clones, more than 80% being singletons. Specimen: PBMCs or T cells enriched from blood (not recorded which). These TCRs come from a young man who had recovered from COVID-19. The CDR3 runs from the conserved cysteine through the conserved F or W. D genes are given only for firm matches. Only part of the rows carry a size: once, few, many, or a class if the clone is expanded.

j_call	clone_size	v_call	d_call	cdr3_aa	cdr3_nt
TRBJ2-1	.	TRBV6-5	TRBD1	CASSTGDEQFF	TGTGCCAGCAGCACAGGGGATGAGCAGTTCTTC
TRBJ1-1	.	TRBV20-1	.	CSGNSAEAFF	TGCAGTGGCAACTCGGCTGAAGCTTTCTTT
TRBJ2-3	.	TRBV5-1	TRBD1	CASSPRQGQDTQYF	TGCGCCAGCAGCCCGCGACAGGGTCAAGATACGCAGTATTTT
TRBJ1-6	once	TRBV27	TRBD1	CASSINRDRGRSSPLHF	TGTGCCAGCAGTATAAATCGGGACAGGGGGAGGAGTTCACCCCTCCACTTT
TRBJ2-3	.	TRBV7-8	TRBD2	CASSLGLAGGDRTDTQYF	TGTGCCAGCAGCTTAGGGCTAGCGGGGGGGGACCGCACAGATACGCAGTATTTT
TRBJ2-5	.	TRBV5-1	TRBD1	CASSLGAGGETQYF	TGCGCCAGCAGCTTGGGGGCAGGGGGTGAGACCCAGTACTTC
TRBJ2-7	.	TRBV4-1	.	CASSQELVGKYEQYF	TGCGCCAGCAGCCAAGAATTAGTCGGGAAATACGAGCAGTACTTC
TRBJ2-7	.	TRBV4-1	TRBD1	CASSQPGQGGSYEQYF	TGCGCCAGCAGCCAACCCGGACAGGGGGGCTCCTACGAGCAGTACTTC
TRBJ1-2	few	TRBV2	.	CASSESYGYTF	TGTGCCAGCAGTGAATCCTACGGCTACACCTTC
TRBJ1-2	.	TRBV7-2	.	CASSLHDRSYGYTF	TGTGCCAGCAGCCTACACGACAGGAGCTATGGCTACACCTTC
TRBJ2-7	.	TRBV9	.	CASSPRDTISYEQYF	TGTGCCAGCAGCCCCCGGGACACAATATCCTACGAGCAGTACTTC
TRBJ2-5	.	TRBV30	.	CAWSDTKETQYF	TGTGCCTGGAGCGACACAAAAGAGACCCAGTACTTC
TRBJ2-1	once	TRBV14	TRBD1	CASSQGGTGGNEQFF	TGTGCCAGCAGCCAAGGAGGGACAGGGGGCAATGAGCAGTTCTTC
TRBJ1-2	once	TRBV11-2	.	CASQSVPLRRGKGGYTF	TGTGCCAGCCAATCAGTTCCTTTAAGAAGGGGCAAGGGCGGCTACACCTTC
TRBJ2-4	.	TRBV28	TRBD2	CASTSGIKNIQYF	TGTGCCAGTACTAGCGGGATCAAAAACATTCAGTACTTC
TRBJ1-5	.	TRBV4-3	.	CAITRHNSNQPQHF	TGCGCCATCACTAGGCATAATAGCAATCAGCCCCAGCATTTT
TRBJ1-2	.	TRBV6-4	TRBD1	CASSAGTGHYTF	TGTGCCAGCAGTGCCGGGACAGGCCATTACACCTTC
TRBJ1-1	.	TRBV10-3	.	CAISETGFGTEAFF	TGTGCCATCAGTGAAACAGGGTTTGGCACTGAAGCTTTCTTT
TRBJ2-4	.	TRBV7-2	TRBD2	CASRPGTSGGAAKNIQYF	TGTGCCAGCAGGCCTGGGACTAGCGGGGGGGCGGCCAAAAACATTCAGTACTTC
TRBJ2-6	.	TRBV18	TRBD1	CASSPPFTDRDPSGANVLTF	TGTGCCAGCTCACCACCATTTACGGACAGGGACCCCTCTGGGGCCAACGTCCTGACTTTC
TRBJ1-5	.	TRBV28	.	CASSLTGVGGLSNQPQHF	TGTGCCAGCAGTTTAACCGGGGTCGGAGGGCTTAGCAATCAGCCCCAGCATTTT
TRBJ1-6	.	TRBV4-3	TRBD1	CASSHRDSRGNSPLHF	TGCGCCAGCAGCCACCGGGACAGCCGGGGTAATTCACCCCTCCACTTT
TRBJ2-7	few	TRBV19	TRBD2	CASSIDRNKRGDEQYF	TGTGCCAGTAGTATAGATCGGAATAAGCGGGGAGACGAGCAGTACTTC
TRBJ1-1	.	TRBV6-5	.	CASSYSGGAEAFF	TGTGCCAGCAGTTACTCGGGGGGTGCTGAAGCTTTCTTT
TRBJ2-7	.	TRBV25-1	TRBD1	CASSARDRGRSSYEQYF	TGTGCCAGCAGTGCCCGGGACAGGGGCCGTTCCTCCTACGAGCAGTACTTC
TRBJ2-7	.	TRBV2	.	CASSYTTGRGSYEQYF	TGTGCCAGCAGCTATACCACAGGGAGAGGCTCCTACGAGCAGTACTTC
TRBJ2-4	.	TRBV6-2/TRBV6-3	TRBD1	CASSPLDRAIEYIQYF	TGTGCCAGCAGTCCCCTAGACAGGGCGATTGAATACATTCAGTACTTC
TRBJ1-2	.	TRBV2	.	CASNKQGNYGYTF	TGTGCCAGCAATAAACAGGGAAACTATGGCTACACCTTC
TRBJ2-5	.	TRBV28	TRBD1	CASYPRGRGIRETQYF	TGTGCCAGCTACCCCCGGGGCAGGGGGATTAGGGAGACCCAGTACTTC
TRBJ2-3	.	TRBV27	.	CASREFTDTQYF	TGTGCCAGCAGAGAGTTCACAGATACGCAGTATTTT
TRBJ1-1	.	TRBV30	TRBD1	CAWHRGRWTEAFF	TGTGCCTGGCACAGGGGGCGCTGGACTGAAGCTTTCTTT